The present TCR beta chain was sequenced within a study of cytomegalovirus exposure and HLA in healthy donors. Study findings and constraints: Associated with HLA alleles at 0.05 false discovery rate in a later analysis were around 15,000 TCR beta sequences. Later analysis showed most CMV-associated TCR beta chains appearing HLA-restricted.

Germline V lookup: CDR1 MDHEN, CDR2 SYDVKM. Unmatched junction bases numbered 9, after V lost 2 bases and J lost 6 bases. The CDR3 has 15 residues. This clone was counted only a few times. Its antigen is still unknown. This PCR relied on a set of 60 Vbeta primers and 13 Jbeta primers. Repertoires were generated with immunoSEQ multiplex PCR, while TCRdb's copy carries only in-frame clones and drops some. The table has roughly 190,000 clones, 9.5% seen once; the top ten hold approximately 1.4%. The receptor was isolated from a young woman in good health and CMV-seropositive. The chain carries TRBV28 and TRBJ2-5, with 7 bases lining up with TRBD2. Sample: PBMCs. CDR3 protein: CASSLVAGEGKTQYF. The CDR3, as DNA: TGTGCCAGCAGTTTAGTGGCGGGAGAGGGAAAGACCCAGTACTTC.